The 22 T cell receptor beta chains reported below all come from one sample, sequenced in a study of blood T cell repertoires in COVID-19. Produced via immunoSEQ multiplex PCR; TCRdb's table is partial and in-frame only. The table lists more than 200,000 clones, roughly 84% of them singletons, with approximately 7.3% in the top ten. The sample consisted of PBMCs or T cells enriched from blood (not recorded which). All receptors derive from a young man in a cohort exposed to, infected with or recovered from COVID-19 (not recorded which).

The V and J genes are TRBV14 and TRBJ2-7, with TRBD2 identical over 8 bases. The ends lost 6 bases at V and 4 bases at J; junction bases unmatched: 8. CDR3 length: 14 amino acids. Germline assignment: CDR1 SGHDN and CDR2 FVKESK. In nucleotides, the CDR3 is TGTGCCAGCAGTCCTAGCGGGCGATATTACGAGCAGTACTTC. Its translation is CASSPSGRYYEQYF.

This CDR3 is CASSSGTYYNEQFF. The CDR3 region has the DNA TGTGCCAGCAGCTCCGGGACATACTACAATGAGCAGTTCTTC. V is TRBV7-9 and J is TRBJ2-1; TRBD1 might be the D (6 bases). V lost 4 bases and J 3 bases, leaving 10 bases between the germline ends. This CDR3 has 14 amino acids. CDR1 and CDR2 from the germline V gene are SEHNR and FQNEAQ (reference sequence).

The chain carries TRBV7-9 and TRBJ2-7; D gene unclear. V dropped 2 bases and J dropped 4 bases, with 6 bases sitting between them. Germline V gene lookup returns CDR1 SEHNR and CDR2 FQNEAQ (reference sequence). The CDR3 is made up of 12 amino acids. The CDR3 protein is CASSLNSYEQYF. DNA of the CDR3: TGTGCCAGCAGCTTAAACTCTTACGAGCAGTACTTC.

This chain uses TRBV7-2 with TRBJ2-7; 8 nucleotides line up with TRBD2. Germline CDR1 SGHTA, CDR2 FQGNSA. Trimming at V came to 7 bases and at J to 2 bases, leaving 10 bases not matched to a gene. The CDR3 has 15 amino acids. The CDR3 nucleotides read TGTGCCAGCACGGCCCTTCTAGCGGGCCCCTACGAGCAGTACTTC. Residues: CASTALLAGPYEQYF.

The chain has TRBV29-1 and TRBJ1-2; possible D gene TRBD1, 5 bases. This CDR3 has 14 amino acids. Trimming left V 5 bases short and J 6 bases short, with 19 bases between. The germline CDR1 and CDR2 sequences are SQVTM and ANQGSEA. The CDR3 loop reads CSVFDRRRANGYTF. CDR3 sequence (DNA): TGCAGCGTTTTCGACAGACGTCGGGCTAATGGCTACACCTTC. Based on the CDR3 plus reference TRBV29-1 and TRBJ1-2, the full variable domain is SAVISQKPSRDICQRGTSLTIQCQVDSQVTMMFWYRQQPGQSLTLIATANQGSEATYESGFVIDKFPISRPNLTFSTLTVSNMSPEDSSIYLCSVFDRRRANGYTFGSGTRLTVV.

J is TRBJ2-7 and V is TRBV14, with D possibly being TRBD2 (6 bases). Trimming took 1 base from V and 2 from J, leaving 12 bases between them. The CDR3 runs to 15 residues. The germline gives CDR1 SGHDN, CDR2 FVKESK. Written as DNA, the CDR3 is TGTGCCAGCAGCCAAGGATTCGGCGGGACCTACGAGCAGTACTTC. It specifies CASSQGFGGTYEQYF.

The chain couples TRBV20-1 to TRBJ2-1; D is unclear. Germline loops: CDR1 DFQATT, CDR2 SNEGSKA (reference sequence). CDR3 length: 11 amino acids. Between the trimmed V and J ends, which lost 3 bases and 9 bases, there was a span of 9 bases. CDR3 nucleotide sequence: TGCAGTGCTAGCCGACTGGCTGAGCAGTTCTTC. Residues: CSASRLAEQFF.

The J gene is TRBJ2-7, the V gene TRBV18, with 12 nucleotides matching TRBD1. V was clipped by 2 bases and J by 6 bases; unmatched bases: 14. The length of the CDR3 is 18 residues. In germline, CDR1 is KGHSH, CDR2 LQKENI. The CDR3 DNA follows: TGTGCCAGCTCACCAGTCGGGACAGGGGGCGCCTCCACAGCCGAGCAGTACTTC. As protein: CASSPVGTGGASTAEQYF.

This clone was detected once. CDR3 sequence reads: CAWYNGRDNQPQHF. CDR3 coding DNA: TGTGCCTGGTATAATGGCAGGGACAATCAGCCCCAGCATTTT. The chain joins TRBV30 to TRBJ1-5; D is perhaps TRBD1 (5 bases). From germline, CDR1 is GTSNPN and CDR2 SVGIG (reference sequence). V was cut by 5 bases and J by 3 bases, with 14 bases left in between. The CDR3 totals 14 residues.

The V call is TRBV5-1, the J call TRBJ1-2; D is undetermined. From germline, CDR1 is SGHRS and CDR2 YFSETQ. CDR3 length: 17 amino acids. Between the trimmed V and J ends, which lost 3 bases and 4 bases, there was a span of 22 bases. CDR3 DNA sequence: TGCGCCAGCAGCTCCCGGGATACTCAACAACCACCCTATGGCTACACCTTC. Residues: CASSSRDTQQPPYGYTF.

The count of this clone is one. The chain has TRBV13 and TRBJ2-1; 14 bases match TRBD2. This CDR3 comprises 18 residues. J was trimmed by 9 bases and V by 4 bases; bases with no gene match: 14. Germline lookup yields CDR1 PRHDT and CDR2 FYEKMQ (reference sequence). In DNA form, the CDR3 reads TGTGCCAGCAGCTCGTATTCGGGACTAGCGGGAGATCATGGTGAGCAGTTCTTC. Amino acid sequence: CASSSYSGLAGDHGEQFF.

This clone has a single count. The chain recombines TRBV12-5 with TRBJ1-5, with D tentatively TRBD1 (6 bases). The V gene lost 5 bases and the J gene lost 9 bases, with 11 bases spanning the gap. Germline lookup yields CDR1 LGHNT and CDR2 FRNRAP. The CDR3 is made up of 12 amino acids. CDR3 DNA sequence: TGTGCTAGTGGTACTGAAGGGGGGCCCCAGCATTTT. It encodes CASGTEGGPQHF.

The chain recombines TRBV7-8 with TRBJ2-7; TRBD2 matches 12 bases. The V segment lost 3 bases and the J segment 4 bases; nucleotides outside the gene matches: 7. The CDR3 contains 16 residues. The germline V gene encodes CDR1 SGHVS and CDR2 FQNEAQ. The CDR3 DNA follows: TGTGCCAGCAGCTTCAGGACTAGCGGGATAAGGTACGAGCAGTACTTC. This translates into CASSFRTSGIRYEQYF.

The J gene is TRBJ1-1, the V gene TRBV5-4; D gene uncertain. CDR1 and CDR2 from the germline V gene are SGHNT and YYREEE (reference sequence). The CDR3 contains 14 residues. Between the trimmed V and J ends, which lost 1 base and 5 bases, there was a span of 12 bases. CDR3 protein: CASSLPGRGTEAFF. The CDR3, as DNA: TGTGCCAGCAGCTTGCCCGGGAGAGGGACTGAAGCTTTCTTT.

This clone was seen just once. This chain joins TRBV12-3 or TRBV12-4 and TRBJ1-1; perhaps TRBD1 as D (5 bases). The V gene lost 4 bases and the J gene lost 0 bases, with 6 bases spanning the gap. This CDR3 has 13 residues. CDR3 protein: CASSWTLNTEAFF. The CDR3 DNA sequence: TGTGCCAGCAGTTGGACACTGAACACTGAAGCTTTCTTT.

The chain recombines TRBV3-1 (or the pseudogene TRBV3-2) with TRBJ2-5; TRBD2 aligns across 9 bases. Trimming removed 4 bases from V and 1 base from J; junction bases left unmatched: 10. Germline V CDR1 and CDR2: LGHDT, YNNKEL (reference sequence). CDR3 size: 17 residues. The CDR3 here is CASSLRRLAGIQETQYF. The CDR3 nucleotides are TGTGCCAGCAGCCTCAGGAGGCTAGCGGGGATCCAAGAGACCCAGTACTTC.

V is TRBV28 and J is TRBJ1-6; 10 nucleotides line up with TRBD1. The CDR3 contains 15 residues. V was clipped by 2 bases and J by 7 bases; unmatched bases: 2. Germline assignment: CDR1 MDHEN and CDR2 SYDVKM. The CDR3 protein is CASSLRGQGNSPLHF. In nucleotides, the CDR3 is TGTGCCAGCAGTTTAAGGGGACAGGGGAATTCACCCCTCCACTTT.

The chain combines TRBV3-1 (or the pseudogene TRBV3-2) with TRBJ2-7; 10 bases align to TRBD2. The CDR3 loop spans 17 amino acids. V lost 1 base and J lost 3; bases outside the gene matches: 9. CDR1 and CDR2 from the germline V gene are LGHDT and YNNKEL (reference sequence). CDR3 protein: CASSQGRASGRFYEQYF. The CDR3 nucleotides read TGTGCCAGCAGCCAAGGCCGGGCTAGCGGGAGATTCTACGAGCAGTACTTC.

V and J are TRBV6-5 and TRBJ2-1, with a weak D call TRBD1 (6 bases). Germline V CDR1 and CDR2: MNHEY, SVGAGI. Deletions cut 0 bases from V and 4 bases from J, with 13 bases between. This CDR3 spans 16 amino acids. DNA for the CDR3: TGTGCCAGCAGTTACTCCGTGGGGGCGATGTACAATGAGCAGTTCTTC. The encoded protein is CASSYSVGAMYNEQFF.

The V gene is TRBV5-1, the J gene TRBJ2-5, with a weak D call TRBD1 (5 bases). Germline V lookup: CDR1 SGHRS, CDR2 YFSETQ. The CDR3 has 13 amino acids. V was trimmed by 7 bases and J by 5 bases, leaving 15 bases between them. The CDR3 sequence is CASPRQGLETQYF. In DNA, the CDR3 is TGCGCCAGCCCCCGTCAGGGTCTGGAGACCCAGTACTTC.

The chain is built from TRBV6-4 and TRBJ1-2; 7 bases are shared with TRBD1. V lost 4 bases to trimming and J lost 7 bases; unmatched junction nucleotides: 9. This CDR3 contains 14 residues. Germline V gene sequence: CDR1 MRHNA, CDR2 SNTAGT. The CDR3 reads CASSVTTGVGGYTF. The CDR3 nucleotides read TGTGCCAGCAGTGTAACTACAGGGGTCGGTGGCTACACCTTC.

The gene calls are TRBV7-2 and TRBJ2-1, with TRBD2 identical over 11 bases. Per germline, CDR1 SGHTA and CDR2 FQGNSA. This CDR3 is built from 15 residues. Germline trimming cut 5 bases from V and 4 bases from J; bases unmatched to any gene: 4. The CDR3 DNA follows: TGTGCCAGCAGCAGGGGACTAGCGGATTACAATGAGCAGTTCTTC. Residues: CASSRGLADYNEQFF.